These 13 T cell receptor beta chains were all obtained from the same sample, sequenced in a study of T cell changes during pregnancy in multiple sclerosis. Profiled with immunoSEQ multiplex PCR; TCRdb holds only in-frame clones, not every one. The data hold some 94,000 clones, with around 93% observed a single time. Source: peripheral blood, taken in the first trimester of pregnancy. These receptors originate from a female donor in good health, enrolled as a control in a pregnancy study.

The rearrangement links TRBV6-4 to TRBJ2-2, with 8 bases matching TRBD2. The CDR3 loop spans 15 amino acids. V was pared by 4 bases and J by 2 bases, with 3 bases of the junction left unmatched. Germline V lookup: CDR1 MRHNA, CDR2 SNTAGT. The CDR3 sequence: CASSVSGGNTGELFF. The CDR3 nucleotides read TGTGCCAGCAGTGTCAGCGGGGGTAACACCGGGGAGCTGTTTTTT.

The V and J genes are TRBV6-5 and TRBJ2-3; D remains unclear. The V end lost 6 bases, the J end lost 7 bases, and 8 bases lay between the germline ends. This CDR3 is 11 amino acids long. Germline-derived CDR1 and CDR2 are MNHEY and SVGAGI. Here the CDR3 reads CASRREHTQYF. CDR3 in DNA: TGTGCCAGCAGGCGCGAGCATACGCAGTATTTT.

Written as DNA, the CDR3 is TGTGCCAGCAGCTTCTATGGACAGACCTACGAGCAGTACTTC. Amino acids: CASSFYGQTYEQYF. The chain couples TRBV13 to TRBJ2-7; D may be TRBD1 (6 bases). The CDR3 covers 14 residues. Trimming stripped 3 bases from V and 2 bases from J, with 11 bases between. Germline V CDR1 and CDR2: PRHDT, FYEKMQ (reference sequence).

The chain has TRBV28 and TRBJ1-6; D is ambiguous. The germline V and J ends were trimmed by 4 bases and 8 bases, with 3 bases remaining between them. The V gene's germline CDR1 is MDHEN and CDR2 SYDVKM. The CDR3 is made up of 11 amino acids. In DNA form, the CDR3 reads TGTGCCAGCAGTTCTCATTCACCCCTCCACTTT. Its translation is CASSSHSPLHF.

V and J are TRBV2 and TRBJ1-1; a possible D gene is TRBD1 (5 bases). This CDR3 comprises 14 residues. Trimming left V 1 base short and J 4 bases short, with 10 bases between. Germline V gene lookup returns CDR1 SNHLY and CDR2 FYNNEI. Here the CDR3 DNA reads TGTGCCAGCAGTGAAGGTGGGGCCCCCACTGAAGCTTTCTTT. Translated, it gives CASSEGGAPTEAFF.

The chain links TRBV14 to TRBJ2-2, with a weak D call TRBD2 (6 bases). Germline V CDR1 and CDR2: SGHDN, FVKESK. CDR3 length: 14 residues. The V end lost 4 bases, the J end lost 6 bases, and 12 bases lay between the germline ends. CDR3 nucleotide sequence: TGTGCCAGCAGCCGGGGGGTATACGCCGGGGAGCTGTTTTTT. Translation gives CASSRGVYAGELFF.

This clone showed up just once. The chain links TRBV18 to TRBJ1-2, with 8 bases fitting TRBD1. The V gene's germline CDR1 is KGHSH and CDR2 LQKENI. The CDR3 loop spans 15 amino acids. V was pared by 3 bases and J by 1 base, with 4 bases of the junction left unmatched. CDR3: CASSPGTGFNYGYTF. The DNA of the CDR3 is TGTGCCAGCTCACCGGGGACAGGTTTTAACTATGGCTACACCTTC. Variable domain in full (rest from reference TRBV18 and TRBJ1-2): NAGVMQNPRHLVRRRGQEARLRCSPMKGHSHVYWYRQLPEEGLKFMVYLQKENIIDESGMPKERFSAEFPKEGPSILRIQQVVRGDSAAYFCASSPGTGFNYGYTFGSGTRLTVV.

V is TRBV18 and J is TRBJ1-1; TRBD1 aligns across 8 bases. The germline V gene has CDR1 KGHSH and CDR2 LQKENI. Trimming took 1 base from V and 4 from J; bases not matched to a gene: 8. This CDR3 is 16 amino acids long. The CDR3 nucleotides read TGTGCCAGCTCACCACAAGGACAGGGATCGGGCACTGAAGCTTTCTTT. This translates into CASSPQGQGSGTEAFF.

The V and J genes are TRBV5-1 and TRBJ1-2; 11 nucleotides agree with TRBD1. The V segment lost 3 bases and the J segment 8 bases; nucleotides outside the gene matches: 9. CDR3 length: 15 residues. The germline V gene has CDR1 SGHRS and CDR2 YFSETQ. As DNA, the CDR3 is TGCGCCAGCAGCTCCAACCGGGACAGGGGGTCGGGCTACACCTTC. This encodes CASSSNRDRGSGYTF.

CDR3 amino acids: CASSHSRYTGELFF. The CDR3 region has the DNA TGTGCCAGCAGCCACTCCCGCTACACCGGGGAGCTGTTTTTT. The chain recombines TRBV7-6 with TRBJ2-2; D call uncertain. V was trimmed by 5 bases and J by 3 bases, leaving 10 bases between them. Germline lookup yields CDR1 SGHVS and CDR2 FNYEAQ. This CDR3 has 14 amino acids.

The chain joins TRBV6-5 to TRBJ1-2; D is uncertain. The CDR3 consists of 14 residues. Germline CDR1 and CDR2: MNHEY and SVGAGI. Trimming removed 6 bases at V and 4 bases at J, with 15 bases between. The CDR3: CASSPGWEAYGYTF. The CDR3 DNA reads TGTGCCAGCAGCCCCGGGTGGGAGGCCTATGGCTACACCTTC.

The V and J genes are TRBV13 and TRBJ1-1; D unclear. The CDR3 covers 13 residues. The germline V gene encodes CDR1 PRHDT and CDR2 FYEKMQ (reference sequence). The germline V and J ends were trimmed by 3 bases and 2 bases, with 7 bases remaining between them. CDR3 sequence reads: CASSFRGNTEAFF. Here the CDR3 DNA reads TGTGCCAGCAGCTTCAGAGGTAACACTGAAGCTTTCTTT.

This clone was detected only once. The chain combines TRBV5-1 with TRBJ2-7; maybe TRBD1 (6 bases). V lost 1 base, J lost 6 bases, and 14 bases lay in between. Germline loops: CDR1 SGHRS, CDR2 YFSETQ. CDR3 length: 14 amino acids. CDR3 DNA: TGCGCCAGCAGCTTGTTACAGGGTGACGGCGAGCAGTACTTC. This sequence encodes CASSLLQGDGEQYF.